This T cell receptor (beta chain) was recovered during a study of T cells expressing NK-cell markers. Study-wide context: Investigators obtained TCR beta repertoires from sorted CD3+CD56+NKG2C+, CD3+CD56+NKG2C- and CD3+CD56-NKG2C+ T cells.

Study-level findings and limits: Also leading the CD3+CD56-NKG2C+ fraction in several donors were these clonotypes.

It was by 5'RACE template switching with UMIs that TCR beta cDNA was made. TCRdb reprocessed the 5' RACE reads, with one entry per CDR3 protein and no DNA. This listing includes some 500,000 distinct CDR3 sequences. In regard to this clonotype: Antigen specificity is unknown.

Looked up from germline, CDR1 is LGHNT and CDR2 is FRNRAP. The CDR3 totals 16 residues. Sample: blood T cells: a sorted CD56 or NKG2C T cell subset, CD4+ or CD8+ T cells, or bulk PBMC T cells (not recorded which). The receptor comes from a woman aged 45 to 65 in good health. The V gene is TRBV12-5, the J gene TRBJ2-1; TCRdb reports TRBD2, a call that lacks DNA to check it against. This CDR3 reads CASGLLAGPSYNEQFF. Together with reference TRBV12-5 and TRBJ2-1, the CDR3 gives the full variable domain: DARVTQTPRHKVTEMGQEVTMRCQPILGHNTVFWYRQTMMQGLELLAYFRNRAPLDDSGMPKDRFSAEMPDATLATLKIQPSEPRDSAVYFCASGLLAGPSYNEQFFGPGTRLTVL.